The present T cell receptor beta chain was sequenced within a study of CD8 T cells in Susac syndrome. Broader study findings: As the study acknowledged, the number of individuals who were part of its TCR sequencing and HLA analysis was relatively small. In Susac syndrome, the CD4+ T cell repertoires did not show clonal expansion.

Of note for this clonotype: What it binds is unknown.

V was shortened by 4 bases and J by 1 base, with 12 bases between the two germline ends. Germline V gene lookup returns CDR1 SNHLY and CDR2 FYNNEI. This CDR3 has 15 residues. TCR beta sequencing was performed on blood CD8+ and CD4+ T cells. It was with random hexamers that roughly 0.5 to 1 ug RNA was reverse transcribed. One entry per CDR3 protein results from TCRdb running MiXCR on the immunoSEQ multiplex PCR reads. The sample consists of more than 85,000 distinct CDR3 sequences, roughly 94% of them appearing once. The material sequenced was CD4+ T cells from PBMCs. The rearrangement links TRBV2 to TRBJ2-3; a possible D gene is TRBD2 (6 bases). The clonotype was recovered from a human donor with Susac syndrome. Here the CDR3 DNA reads TGTGCCAGCAGTGCACTAGCCGCGGGCACAGATACGCAGTATTTT. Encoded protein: CASSALAAGTDTQYF.